The present entry profiles one T cell receptor beta chain with its context. This sample is part of a study of blood T cell repertoires in COVID-19. Assay used: immunoSEQ multiplex PCR; TCRdb lists only in-frame clones, some missing. The table records around 62,000 clones, around nine tenths of them present only once. Trimming stripped 1 base from V and 6 bases from J, with 9 bases between. Germline assignment: CDR1 SEHNR and CDR2 FQNEAQ (reference sequence). This CDR3 has 13 residues. Sequencing was done on a sample of PBMCs or T cells enriched from blood (not recorded which). The chain links TRBV7-9 to TRBJ1-1, with D uncertain. This receptor was obtained from a woman aged 40 to 50 who had recovered from COVID-19. In nucleotides, the CDR3 is TGTGCCAGCAGCTTAGTGAGAGACTCTGAAGCTTTCTTT. Residues: CASSLVRDSEAFF. The full variable domain, in which reference TRBV7-9 and TRBJ1-1 provide the parts outside the CDR3, is DTGVSQNPRHKITKRGQNVTFRCDPISEHNRLYWYRQTLGQGPEFLTYFQNEAQLEKSRLLSDRFSAERPKGSFSTLEIQRTEQGDSAMYLCASSLVRDSEAFFGQGTRLTVV.